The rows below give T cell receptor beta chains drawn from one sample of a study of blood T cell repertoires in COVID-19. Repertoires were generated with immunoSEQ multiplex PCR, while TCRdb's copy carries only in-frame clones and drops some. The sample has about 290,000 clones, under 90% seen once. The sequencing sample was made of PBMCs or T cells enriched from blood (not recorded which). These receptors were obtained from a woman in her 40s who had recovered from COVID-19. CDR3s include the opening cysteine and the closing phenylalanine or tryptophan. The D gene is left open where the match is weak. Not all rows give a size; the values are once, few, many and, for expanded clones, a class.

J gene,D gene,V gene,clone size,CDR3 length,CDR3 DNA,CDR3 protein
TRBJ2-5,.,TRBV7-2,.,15,TGTGCCAGCAGCTTATTTGCCACTACCAAAGAGACCCAGTACTTC,CASSLFATTKETQYF
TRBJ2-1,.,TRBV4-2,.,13,TGTGCCAGCAGCCATCCCGGAGGGAATGAGCAGTTCTTC,CASSHPGGNEQFF
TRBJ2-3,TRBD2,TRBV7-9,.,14,TGTGCCATCCCCCCGGGGGGACCCTCAGATACGCAGTATTTT,CAIPPGGPSDTQYF
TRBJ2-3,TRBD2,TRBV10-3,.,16,TGTGCCATCAGTGGAAAGACTAGCGCCAGCACAGATACGCAGTATTTT,CAISGKTSASTDTQYF
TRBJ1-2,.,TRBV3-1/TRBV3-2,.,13,TGTGCCAGCAGCCCGGACAGTCACCTTGGCTACACCTTC,CASSPDSHLGYTF
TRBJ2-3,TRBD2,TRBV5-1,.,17,TGCGCCAGCAGCGCACGACTAGCGGGGTTCAACACAGATACGCAGTATTTT,CASSARLAGFNTDTQYF
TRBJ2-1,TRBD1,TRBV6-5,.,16,TGTGCCAGCAGTTACTCGTTCAGGACAGGGGAACATGAGCAGTTCTTC,CASSYSFRTGEHEQFF
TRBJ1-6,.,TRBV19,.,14,TGTGCCAGTAGTATACGGGAACCCCATTCACCCCTCCACTTT,CASSIREPHSPLHF
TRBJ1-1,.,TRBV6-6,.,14,TGTGCCAGCGACGCGACCACAGGGCTCACTGAAGCTTTCTTT,CASDATTGLTEAFF
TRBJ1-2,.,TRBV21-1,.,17,TGTGCCAGCAGGGGAGCGGGGCGCCGAGAGGGTAACTATGGCTACACCTTC,CASRGAGRREGNYGYTF
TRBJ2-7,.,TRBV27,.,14,TGTGCCAGCAGTGTTTCCAGGAACTCCTACGAGCAGTACTTC,CASSVSRNSYEQYF
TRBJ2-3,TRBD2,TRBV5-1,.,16,TGCGCCAGCAGTTCGGGAACTAGCGCTAGCACAGATACGCAGTATTTT,CASSSGTSASTDTQYF
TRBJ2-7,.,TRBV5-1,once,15,TGCGCCAGCAGCTCCTCAGGACAGAACTCCTACGAGCAGTACTTC,CASSSSGQNSYEQYF
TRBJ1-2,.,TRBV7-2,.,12,TGTGCCAGCAGCACCCTAGGGGGTGGCTACACCTTC,CASSTLGGGYTF